This T cell receptor beta chain appears in the sequencing data of a study of T cell changes during pregnancy in multiple sclerosis. Only in-frame clones appear in the TCRdb table, and some are missing; sequencing was by immunoSEQ multiplex PCR. Counted here are some 38,000 clones, over 90% occurring once; the ten biggest clones make up under 0.4%. V was clipped by 4 bases and J by 3 bases, with 4 bases between them. Germline lookup yields CDR1 SGHNT and CDR2 YENEEA. This CDR3 comprises 11 residues. The source was CD4+ T cells from peripheral blood mononuclear cells, collected after pregnancy. This clonotype was obtained from a female donor in good health, enrolled as a control in a pregnancy study. V usage is TRBV11-3 and J usage is TRBJ2-7, with D uncertain. CDR3 sequence: CASSSGYEQYF. The CDR3 DNA reads as TGTGCCAGCAGCTCGGGCTACGAGCAGTACTTC.